These 32 T cell receptor beta chains came from one sample sequenced in a study of regulatory T cells in long-lasting Graves disease. CDR3-region Arm-PCR and iRepertoire HTBI primers produced the TCR beta libraries. TCRdb re-called the multiplex PCR reads through MiXCR, storing one row per CDR3 protein. The sample lists 250,000 or so distinct CDR3 sequences; more than 15% were seen once. The time point was: newly diagnosed GD, antithyroid drugs for less than 3 months. Researchers made the TCR library from RNA that was extracted from PBMCs. These same records also appear under a second study, on T cells in Graves' hyperthyroidism and ophthalmopathy.

This specimen was peripheral blood mononuclear cells (PBMCs), taken at new diagnosis, from a patient treated with antithyroid drugs. These TCRs come from a woman aged 25 to 39 with Graves disease.

Only one count was recorded for this clonotype. This sequence may be a read error, since a much larger clone differs from it by one base. This chain uses TRBV2 with TRBJ1-5; tentative D call: TRBD1 (5 bases). This CDR3 spans 13 amino acids. In germline, CDR1 is SNHLY, CDR2 FYNNEI. CDR3 nucleotides: TGTGCCATAAAGAGACAGAGCAATCAGCCCCGGCATTTT. Translated, it gives CAIKRQSNQPRHF.

J is TRBJ2-7 and V is TRBV7-8; tentative D call: TRBD2 (5 bases). Germline loops: CDR1 SGHVS, CDR2 FQNEAQ. This CDR3 is 15 amino acids long. V gave up 7 bases and J gave up 4 bases, with 20 bases separating them. CDR3 in amino acids: CASTPVAGGPYEQYF. The CDR3 DNA reads TGTGCCAGCACCCCAGTTGCGGGCGGTCCGTACGAGCAGTACTTC.

The chain links TRBV7-2 to TRBJ2-3, with 13 bases matching TRBD2. The CDR3 runs 16 residues. Germline loops: CDR1 SGHTA, CDR2 FQGNSA. The V gene end was trimmed by 4 bases and the J gene end by 2 bases; junction bases not matched to a gene: 3. The CDR3 nucleotides are TGTGCCAGCAGCTCTACTAGCGGGGGGGTCACAGATACGCAGTATTTT. This translates into CASSSTSGGVTDTQYF.

V gene TRBV5-1 combines with J gene TRBJ1-2; D not resolved. The V end was cut by 7 bases, the J end by 4 bases, with 14 bases between. This CDR3 has 13 residues. In germline, CDR1 is SGHRS, CDR2 YFSETQ. CDR3 bases: TGCGCCAGCGGAGACACCGGTGTCTATGGCTACACCTTC. Translating gives CASGDTGVYGYTF.

Ten or more counts support this clonotype. V usage is TRBV6-9 and J usage is TRBJ1-5; D is uncertain. CDR1 is MNHGY, CDR2 SVAAGI, per germline. V lost 8 bases to trimming and J lost 2 bases, with 10 bases between them. The CDR3 extends over 13 amino acids. This CDR3 is CASGLTGNQPQHF. The CDR3 DNA is TGTGCCAGCGGTTTAACAGGCAATCAGCCCCAGCATTTT.

The table lists this clonotype with many counts. The rearrangement uses TRBV6-5 and TRBJ2-5; TRBD2 matches at 8 bases. After removal of 4 bases from V and 6 bases from J, the junction contained 7 bases not matched to a gene. The CDR3 consists of 14 residues. CDR1 is MNHEY and CDR2 is SVGAGI in the germline V gene. In DNA, the CDR3 is TGTGCCAGCAGTTCCGGGGGGGCCGCGAAGACCCAGTACTTC. Protein: CASSSGGAAKTQYF.

In its sample, this clonotype was seen many times. The chain links TRBV20-1 to TRBJ2-7; the match to TRBD2 covers 8 bases. From germline, CDR1 is DFQATT and CDR2 SNEGSKA (reference sequence). The CDR3 length is 15 residues. V lost 4 bases, J lost 1 base, and 9 bases stayed unmatched. As DNA, the CDR3 is TGCAGTGCTACCCAGACCGGGACTAGTTCCTACGAGCAGTACTTC. It is translated as CSATQTGTSSYEQYF.

Ten or more counts support this clonotype. CDR3 residues: CASSLGAAEFF. As DNA, the CDR3 is TGTGCCAGCAGCTTGGGGGCAGCCGAGTTCTTC. This chain links TRBV5-4 with TRBJ2-1, with D hard to call. Between the trimmed V and J ends, which lost 0 bases and 14 bases, there was a span of 9 bases. The CDR3 sequence is 11 residues long. Germline loops: CDR1 SGHNT, CDR2 YYREEE (reference sequence).

Remarks on this clonotype: The junction shows a germline mismatch at one end, possibly a read error. The V call is TRBV11-2, the J call TRBJ1-4; D is unclear. Looked up from germline, CDR1 is SGHAT and CDR2 is FQNNGV. The CDR3 spans 15 residues. CDR3: CAGSFWEVTNEKLFF. In DNA, the CDR3 is TGTGCCGGCAGCTTTTGGGAAGTAACTAATGAAAAACTGTTTTTT.

At least ten counts were recorded for this clonotype. The chain uses TRBV2 and TRBJ2-7; TRBD1 agrees at 7 bases. The CDR3 spans 14 residues. The germline V gene encodes CDR1 SNHLY and CDR2 FYNNEI. V lost 10 bases to trimming and J lost 6 bases; unmatched junction nucleotides: 15. For the CDR3, the DNA is TGTGCCACCCATTTACAGGGGACATCTGTCGAGCAGTACTTC. Translation gives CATHLQGTSVEQYF.

This clonotype was detected ten times or more. This chain links TRBV7-9 with TRBJ2-3; unclear D gene. Germline V gives CDR1 SEHNR, CDR2 FQNEAQ (reference sequence). V was shortened by 1 base and J by 4 bases, with 3 bases between the two germline ends. The CDR3 sequence is 12 residues long. As DNA, the CDR3 is TGTGCCAGCAGCTTAGTAGCAGATACGCAGTATTTT. It yields the protein CASSLVADTQYF.

This clonotype was seen ten or more times. CDR3 sequence: CASSWDAAGGNQPQHF. Written as DNA, the CDR3 is TGTGCCAGCAGTTGGGACGCAGCGGGGGGCAATCAGCCCCAGCATTTT. The gene calls are TRBV2 and TRBJ1-5; possible D gene TRBD1, 5 bases. V was pared by 5 bases and J by 2 bases, with 16 bases between. This CDR3 is 16 amino acids long. The germline gives CDR1 SNHLY, CDR2 FYNNEI.

This clonotype was seen repeatedly, ten times or more. The chain links TRBV20-1 to TRBJ1-1; TRBD1 agrees at 10 bases. Trimming at V came to 4 bases and at J to 6 bases, leaving 11 bases not matched to a gene. The CDR3 spans 15 residues. Germline CDR1 is DFQATT and CDR2 is SNEGSKA (reference sequence). CDR3: CSANRDRGVLAEAFF. Here the CDR3 DNA reads TGCAGTGCTAACCGGGACAGGGGTGTGTTGGCTGAAGCTTTCTTT.

There are many counts of this clonotype. This chain links TRBV5-6 with TRBJ1-3; D call uncertain. The CDR3 spans 13 residues. Looked up from germline, CDR1 is SGHDT and CDR2 is YYEEEE. The ends were cut back, 7 bases at V and 0 bases at J, with 8 bases in the middle. The CDR3 DNA reads TGTGCCAGCGGTCAAGACTCTGGAAACACCATATATTTT. This codes for CASGQDSGNTIYF.

Concerning this clonotype itself: A far larger clone is a single base away, which makes a read error likely. This chain links TRBV2 with TRBJ1-1; D perhaps matches TRBD1 (5 bases). The CDR3 contains 13 residues. Germline V gives CDR1 SNHLY, CDR2 FYNNEI. The CDR3 DNA is TGTGCCAGCAGCCTGCACAGGAGCACTGAAGCTTCCTTT. This codes for CASSLHRSTEASF.

This clonotype was observed at least ten times. The chain carries TRBV6-1 and TRBJ2-7; D might be TRBD2 (6 bases). V was shortened by 2 bases and J by 2 bases, with 13 bases between the two germline ends. The length of the CDR3 is 15 residues. Germline assignment: CDR1 MNHNS and CDR2 SASEGT. CDR3 loop: CASSESEGGTYEQYF. The CDR3 coding sequence is TGTGCCAGCAGTGAAAGTGAGGGCGGGACCTACGAGCAGTACTTC.

This clonotype has just a few counts. The V gene is TRBV6-2 or TRBV6-3, the J gene TRBJ2-1, with 8 bases that match TRBD2. Per germline, CDR1 MNHEY and CDR2 SVGEGT. The CDR3 length is 16 residues. J gave up 0 bases and V 5 bases, and 6 bases lay outside the gene matches. CDR3 nucleotide sequence: TGTGCCAGCAGTGTTGGGCGGGGGGCCTCCTACAATGAGCAGTTCTTC. Protein product: CASSVGRGASYNEQFF.

This clonotype was detected ten times or more. The V and J genes are TRBV7-2 and TRBJ1-1; TRBD1 is a possible D gene (5 bases). The length of the CDR3 is 15 residues. The V end lost 1 base, the J end lost 0 bases, and 9 bases lay between the germline ends. Germline assignment: CDR1 SGHTA and CDR2 FQGNSA. The CDR3 DNA reads TGTGCCAGCAGCTTAGAAGGCAGGGTGAACACTGAAGCTTTCTTT. Protein: CASSLEGRVNTEAFF.

This clonotype was observed a few times. The chain carries TRBV10-3 and TRBJ2-7, with TRBD1 matching over 9 bases. Germline V gives CDR1 ENHRY, CDR2 SYGVKD. The V segment lost 0 bases and the J segment 3 bases; nucleotides outside the gene matches: 12. This CDR3 has 18 amino acids. The CDR3 loop is CAISESERRDRALYEQYF. The DNA for the CDR3 is TGTGCCATCAGTGAGTCGGAGAGACGGGACAGGGCTCTCTACGAGCAGTACTTC.

There are many counts of this clonotype. This rearrangement joins TRBV7-9 to TRBJ1-5; 8 bases align to TRBD1. The CDR3 consists of 14 residues. Trimming removed 5 bases from V and 7 bases from J; junction bases left unmatched: 7. CDR1 and CDR2 (germline): SEHNR, FQNEAQ (reference sequence). CDR3: CASSGGTGSQPQHF. The CDR3 DNA is TGTGCCAGCAGCGGCGGGACAGGAAGCCAGCCCCAGCATTTT. Using reference TRBV7-9 and TRBJ1-5 for the parts outside the CDR3, the full variable domain is DTGVSQNPRHKITKRGQNVTFRCDPISEHNRLYWYRQTLGQGPEFLTYFQNEAQLEKSRLLSDRFSAERPKGSFSTLEIQRTEQGDSAMYLCASSGGTGSQPQHFGDGTRLSIL.

The genes are TRBV20-1 and TRBJ2-1; tentatively, D is TRBD2 (6 bases). The CDR3 loop spans 15 amino acids. Germline CDR1 DFQATT, CDR2 SNEGSKA (reference sequence). V lost 6 bases and J 7 bases, leaving 22 bases between the germline ends. The CDR3 DNA reads TGCAGTGCAAAAATCCTAGCGAGGAGGTATAATGAGCAGTTCTTC. It translates to CSAKILARRYNEQFF.

This clonotype has at least ten counts. J is TRBJ1-5 and V is TRBV7-2; a possible D gene is TRBD1 (5 bases). The V and J ends lost 5 bases and 6 bases respectively, with 14 bases between them. Germline V gene data show CDR1 as SGHTA and CDR2 as FQGNSA. The CDR3 length is 14 residues. The CDR3 here is CASSPPGARQPQHF. CDR3 in DNA: TGTGCCAGCAGCCCCCCCGGGGCTCGTCAGCCCCAGCATTTT.

The sample holds many counts of this clonotype. The chain combines TRBV12-3 or TRBV12-4 with TRBJ2-6; tentatively, D is TRBD2 (6 bases). Trimming stripped 4 bases from V and 0 bases from J, with 13 bases between. The CDR3 runs 17 residues. CDR3 region: CASSSPGGFSGANVLTF. The DNA for the CDR3 is TGTGCCAGCAGTTCTCCCGGGGGATTCTCTGGGGCCAACGTCCTGACTTTC.

This clonotype was recorded at least ten times. The chain combines TRBV20-1 with TRBJ1-2; 8 bases agree with TRBD1. Trimming took 0 bases from V and 7 from J; bases not matched to a gene: 10. The germline V gene has CDR1 DFQATT and CDR2 SNEGSKA (reference sequence). This CDR3 is 15 amino acids long. CDR3: CSARELGQGASGYTF. CDR3 bases: TGCAGTGCTAGAGAGCTAGGGCAGGGGGCCAGTGGCTACACCTTC.

This clonotype was seen at least ten times. The V call is TRBV27, the J call TRBJ2-7; D is perhaps TRBD1 or TRBD2 (5 bases each). CDR3 size: 14 residues. Per germline, CDR1 MNHEY and CDR2 SMNVEV (reference sequence). V was trimmed by 11 bases and J by 3 bases, leaving 20 bases between them. The CDR3 here is CADSNPGPYYEQYF. The CDR3 nucleotides are TGTGCCGATTCCAATCCGGGGCCTTACTACGAGCAGTACTTC.

Ten or more counts support this clonotype. The chain has TRBV4-1 and TRBJ1-3; D ambiguous. V dropped 2 bases and J dropped 4 bases, with 12 bases sitting between them. The CDR3 is 15 amino acids. The germline V gene has CDR1 MGHRA and CDR2 YSYEKL. The DNA of the CDR3 is TGCGCCAGCAGCCAACCAGCACACCTGGGAAACACCATATATTTT. It is translated as CASSQPAHLGNTIYF.

This clonotype has a count of ten or more. The J gene is TRBJ1-2, the V gene TRBV6-5; D perhaps matches TRBD1 (5 bases). The CDR3 consists of 13 residues. Trimming removed 2 bases from V and 2 bases from J, with 6 bases in between. Germline V CDR1 and CDR2: MNHEY, SVGAGI. CDR3 loop: CASSYRQNYGYTF. Written as DNA, the CDR3 is TGTGCCAGCAGTTACCGACAGAACTATGGCTACACCTTC.

This chain links TRBV2 with TRBJ1-1, with TRBD1 matching 9 bases. CDR3 length equals 16 residues. Germline V gives CDR1 SNHLY, CDR2 FYNNEI. Losses at the gene ends were 5 bases for V and 5 bases for J; bases not matched to a gene: 12. The CDR3 sequence is CASSNQPRDRVTEAFF. Written as DNA, the CDR3 is TGTGCCAGCAGTAACCAACCCCGGGACAGGGTAACTGAAGCTTTCTTT.

CDR3 DNA sequence: TGTGCCAGCGTGGTGAACACTGAAGCTTTCTTT. Protein sequence: CASVVNTEAFF. The chain uses TRBV28 and TRBJ1-1; the D is unclear. Germline CDR1 reads MDHEN; CDR2 reads SYDVKM. The length of the CDR3 is 11 residues. The V end lost 8 bases, the J end lost 0 bases, and 4 bases lay between the germline ends.

This clonotype was seen ten or more times. The chain is built from TRBV6-1 and TRBJ2-5; 8 bases are shared with TRBD1. V lost 8 bases and J lost 2; bases outside the gene matches: 10. The CDR3 runs to 15 residues. The germline CDR1 and CDR2 sequences are MNHNS and SASEGT. CDR3 sequence (DNA): TGTGCCAGCTCATCAGGGGGCTTCCGTCAAGAGACCCAGTACTTC. Amino acids: CASSSGGFRQETQYF.

The chain carries TRBV25-1 and TRBJ1-1, with D maybe TRBD1 (5 bases). CDR1 and CDR2 (germline): MGHDK, SYGVNS. The CDR3 has 15 amino acids. The ends were cut back, 0 bases at V and 2 bases at J, with 10 bases in the middle. CDR3 amino acids: CASSEYRGSNTEAFF. The CDR3 DNA sequence: TGTGCCAGCAGTGAATATAGGGGTAGTAACACTGAAGCTTTCTTT.

This CDR3 is CASSQVGVAVEDRNTIYF. CDR3 coding DNA: TGCGCCAGCAGCCAAGTTGGAGTGGCGGTAGAAGATCGAAACACCATATATTTT. This sequence joins TRBV4-1 and TRBJ1-3; D not resolved. V was clipped by 1 base and J by 5 bases, with 21 bases between them. The CDR3 is 18 residues long. Germline assignment: CDR1 MGHRA and CDR2 YSYEKL.